The entry below describes one T cell receptor (beta chain). Its antigen remains unknown. CDR3 length equals 13 residues. In germline, CDR1 is MNHEY, CDR2 SMNVEV (reference sequence). Trimming cost V 8 bases and J 4 bases, with 15 bases left between them. This specimen comes from a study of cytomegalovirus exposure and HLA in healthy donors. About the research overall: Unique TCRs from HLA-typed donors, 80 million to 100 million of them, were held in an early data release.

Findings and limits, study-wide: Available immune exposure information covered CMV serostatus only. An assumption of roughly uniform sequencing depth across donors underlay the presence/absence analyses. Researchers catalogued under 200 TCR beta chains as cytomegalovirus-associated.

PCR involved 60 Vbeta and 13 Jbeta primers. Repertoires were generated with immunoSEQ multiplex PCR, while TCRdb's copy carries only in-frame clones and drops some. This sample yields 150,000 to 200,000 clones, of which about four fifths are seen a single time; approximately 1.5% belongs to the top ten. Sequenced sample: PBMCs. This chain links TRBV27 with TRBJ2-7; D perhaps matches TRBD2 (5 bases). The sequence was obtained from a middle-aged man in good health and CMV-seronegative. The CDR3 loop reads CASAAGPYYEQYF. Here the CDR3 DNA reads TGTGCCAGCGCGGCGGGTCCTTATTACGAGCAGTACTTC.